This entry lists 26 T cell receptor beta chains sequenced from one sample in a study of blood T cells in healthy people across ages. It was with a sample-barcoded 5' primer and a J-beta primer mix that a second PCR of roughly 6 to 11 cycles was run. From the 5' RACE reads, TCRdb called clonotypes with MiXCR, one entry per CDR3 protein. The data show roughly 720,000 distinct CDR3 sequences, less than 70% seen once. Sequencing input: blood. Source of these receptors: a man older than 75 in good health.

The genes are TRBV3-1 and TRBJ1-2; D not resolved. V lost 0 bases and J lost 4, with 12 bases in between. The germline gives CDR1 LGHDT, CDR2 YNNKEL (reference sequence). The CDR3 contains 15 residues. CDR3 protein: CASSQDPVGPYGYTF. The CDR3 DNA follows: TGTGCCAGCAGCCAAGACCCCGTCGGACCCTATGGCTACACCTTC.

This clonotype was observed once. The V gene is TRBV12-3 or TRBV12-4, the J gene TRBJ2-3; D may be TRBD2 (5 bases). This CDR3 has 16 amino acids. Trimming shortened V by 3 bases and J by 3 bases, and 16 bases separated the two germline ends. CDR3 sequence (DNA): TGTGCCAGCAGTTTCCCGGCTAGAGGGAGTACAGATACGCAGTATTTT. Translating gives CASSFPARGSTDTQYF.

CDR3 amino acids: CASSLDQGGDTEAFF. The DNA of the CDR3 is TGTGCCAGCAGCTTAGATCAGGGAGGGGACACTGAAGCTTTCTTT. The chain carries TRBV7-6 and TRBJ1-1; perhaps TRBD1 as D (5 bases). V gave up 1 base and J gave up 3 bases, with 12 bases separating them. The CDR3 runs 15 residues. Germline values: CDR1 SGHVS, CDR2 FNYEAQ.

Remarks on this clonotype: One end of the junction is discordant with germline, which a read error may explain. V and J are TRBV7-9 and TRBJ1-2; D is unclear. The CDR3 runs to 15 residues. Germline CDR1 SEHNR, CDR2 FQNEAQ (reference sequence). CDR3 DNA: TGTGCCAGCAGCTTAGCAGCCGGACGGCTCTATGGCCACACCTTC. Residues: CASSLAAGRLYGHTF.

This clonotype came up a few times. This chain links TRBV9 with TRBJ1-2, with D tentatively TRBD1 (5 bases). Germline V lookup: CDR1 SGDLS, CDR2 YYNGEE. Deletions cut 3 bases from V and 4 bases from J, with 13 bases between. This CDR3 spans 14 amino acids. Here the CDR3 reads CASSASGTGYGYTF. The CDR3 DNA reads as TGTGCCAGCAGCGCCTCCGGGACGGGCTATGGCTACACCTTC.

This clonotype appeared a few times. The CDR3 sequence is CASSSTSVSYNEQFF. CDR3 bases: TGCGCCAGCAGCTCTACTAGCGTCTCCTACAATGAGCAGTTCTTC. J is TRBJ2-1 and V is TRBV5-1, with 7 bases fitting TRBD2. Germline-derived CDR1 and CDR2 are SGHRS and YFSETQ. V was clipped by 3 bases and J by 0 bases; unmatched bases: 3. There are 15 residues in the CDR3.

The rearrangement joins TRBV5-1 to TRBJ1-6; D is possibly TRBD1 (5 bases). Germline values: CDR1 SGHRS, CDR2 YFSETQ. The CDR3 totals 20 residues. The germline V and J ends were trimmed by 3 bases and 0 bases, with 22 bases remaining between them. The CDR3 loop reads CASSSRDGESRSSYNSPLHF. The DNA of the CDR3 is TGCGCCAGCAGCTCGAGGGACGGGGAGAGTAGGAGCTCCTATAATTCACCCCTCCACTTT. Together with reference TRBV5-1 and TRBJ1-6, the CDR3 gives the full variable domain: KAGVTQTPRYLIKTRGQQVTLSCSPISGHRSVSWYQQTPGQGLQFLFEYFSETQRNKGNFPGRFSGRQFSNSRSEMNVSTLELGDSALYLCASSSRDGESRSSYNSPLHFGNGTRLTVT.

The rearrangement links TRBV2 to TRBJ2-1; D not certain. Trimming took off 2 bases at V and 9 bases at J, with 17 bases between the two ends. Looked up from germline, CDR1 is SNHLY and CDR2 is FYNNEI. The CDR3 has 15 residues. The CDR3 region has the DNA TGTGCCAGCAGTGAACTTGCGCTCCGGTTGGGTGAGCAGTTCTTC. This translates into CASSELALRLGEQFF.

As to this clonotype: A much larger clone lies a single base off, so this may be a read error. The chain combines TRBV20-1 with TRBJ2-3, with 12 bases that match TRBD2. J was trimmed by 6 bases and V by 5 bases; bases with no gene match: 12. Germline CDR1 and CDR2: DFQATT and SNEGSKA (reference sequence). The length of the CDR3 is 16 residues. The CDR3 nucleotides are TGCAGTGCTGGGCATGGACTAGCGGGACCTCGGGATACGCAGTATTTT. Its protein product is CSAGHGLAGPRDTQYF.

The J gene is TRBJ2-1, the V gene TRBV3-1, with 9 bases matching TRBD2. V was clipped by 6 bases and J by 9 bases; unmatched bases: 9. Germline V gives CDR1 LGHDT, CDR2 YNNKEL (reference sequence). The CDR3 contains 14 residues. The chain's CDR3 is CASRELAGLSEQFF. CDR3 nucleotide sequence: TGTGCCAGCAGAGAACTAGCGGGTCTTAGTGAGCAGTTCTTC.

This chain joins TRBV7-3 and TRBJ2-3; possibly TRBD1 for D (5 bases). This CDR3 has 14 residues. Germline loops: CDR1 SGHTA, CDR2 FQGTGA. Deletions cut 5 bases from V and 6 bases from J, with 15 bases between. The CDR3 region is CASSPVGPGDTQYF. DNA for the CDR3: TGTGCCAGCAGCCCCGTGGGGCCCGGGGATACGCAGTATTTT.

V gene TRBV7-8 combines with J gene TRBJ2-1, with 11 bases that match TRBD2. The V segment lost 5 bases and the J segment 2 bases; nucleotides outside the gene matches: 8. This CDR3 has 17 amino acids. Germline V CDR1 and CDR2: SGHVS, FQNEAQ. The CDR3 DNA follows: TGTGCCAGCAGCAACCCCGGGACTAGCGGAGCCTACAATGAGCAGTTCTTC. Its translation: CASSNPGTSGAYNEQFF. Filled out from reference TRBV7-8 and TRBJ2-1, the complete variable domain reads GAGVSQSPRYKVAKRGQDVALRCDPISGHVSLFWYQQALGQGPEFLTYFQNEAQLDKSGLPSDRFFAERPEGSVSTLKIQRTQQEDSAVYLCASSNPGTSGAYNEQFFGPGTRLTVL.

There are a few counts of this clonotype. CDR3 nucleotide sequence: TGTGCCAGCAGCGGCAACACAGGGGTATACAATGAGCAGTTCTTC. Translation: CASSGNTGVYNEQFF. The J gene is TRBJ2-1, the V gene TRBV9, with TRBD1 matching over 7 bases. Trimming removed 3 bases from V and 4 bases from J; junction bases left unmatched: 7. CDR1 is SGDLS and CDR2 is YYNGEE in the germline V gene. This CDR3 region has 15 residues.

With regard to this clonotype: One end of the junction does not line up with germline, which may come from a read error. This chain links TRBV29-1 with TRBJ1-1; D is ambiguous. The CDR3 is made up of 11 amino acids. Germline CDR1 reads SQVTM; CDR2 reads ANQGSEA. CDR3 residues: CSVDGNTGAFF. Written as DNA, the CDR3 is TGCAGCGTTGATGGGAACACTGGAGCTTTCTTT.

The CDR3 loop is CASSQDMARANYGYTF. For the CDR3, the DNA is TGCGCCAGCAGCCAAGATATGGCACGAGCTAACTATGGCTACACCTTC. The chain has TRBV4-1 and TRBJ1-2; unclear D gene. Trimming pared 0 bases from V and 0 bases from J, leaving 11 bases between. This CDR3 spans 16 amino acids. Per the germline V gene, CDR1 is MGHRA and CDR2 is YSYEKL.

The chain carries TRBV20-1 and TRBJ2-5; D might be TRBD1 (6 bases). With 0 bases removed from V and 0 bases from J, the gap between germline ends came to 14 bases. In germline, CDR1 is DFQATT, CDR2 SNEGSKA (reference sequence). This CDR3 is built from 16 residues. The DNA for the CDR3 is TGCAGTGCTAGAGATCGAGACCAGGGGTACCAAGAGACCCAGTACTTC. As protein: CSARDRDQGYQETQYF.

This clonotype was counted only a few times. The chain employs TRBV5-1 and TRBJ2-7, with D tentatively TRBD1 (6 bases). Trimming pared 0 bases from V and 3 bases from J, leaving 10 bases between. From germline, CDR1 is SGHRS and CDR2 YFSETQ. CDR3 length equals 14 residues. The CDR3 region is CASSLGTDYYEQYF. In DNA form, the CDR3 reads TGCGCCAGCAGCTTGGGGACAGACTACTACGAGCAGTACTTC.

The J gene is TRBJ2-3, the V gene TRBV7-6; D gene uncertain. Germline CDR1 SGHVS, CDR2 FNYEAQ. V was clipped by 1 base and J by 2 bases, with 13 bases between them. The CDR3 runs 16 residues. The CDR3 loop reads CASSLGIGMNTDTQYF. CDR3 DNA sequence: TGTGCCAGCAGCTTAGGAATCGGAATGAACACAGATACGCAGTATTTT.

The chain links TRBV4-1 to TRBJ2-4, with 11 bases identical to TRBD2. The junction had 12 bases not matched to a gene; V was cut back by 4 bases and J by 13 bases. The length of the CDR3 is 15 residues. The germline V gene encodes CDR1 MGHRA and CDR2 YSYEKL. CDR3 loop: CASSLRLAGPWEQYF. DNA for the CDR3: TGCGCCAGCAGCCTGAGACTAGCGGGACCGTGGGAGCAGTACTTC.

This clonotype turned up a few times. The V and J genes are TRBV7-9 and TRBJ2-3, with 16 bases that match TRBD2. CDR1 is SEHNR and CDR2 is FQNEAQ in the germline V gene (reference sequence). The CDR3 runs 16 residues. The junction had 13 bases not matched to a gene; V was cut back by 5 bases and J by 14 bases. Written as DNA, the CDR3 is TGTGCCAGCAGCCCTGGGACTAGCGGGAGGGACAGATACGCGTATTTT. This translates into CASSPGTSGRDRYAYF.

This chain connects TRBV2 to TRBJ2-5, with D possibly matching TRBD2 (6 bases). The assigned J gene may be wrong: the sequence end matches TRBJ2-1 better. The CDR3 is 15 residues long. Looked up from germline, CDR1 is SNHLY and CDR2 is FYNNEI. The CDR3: CASSEEASVQETQFF. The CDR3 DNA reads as TGTGCCAGCAGTGAGGAGGCTAGCGTACAAGAGACCCAGTTCTTC.

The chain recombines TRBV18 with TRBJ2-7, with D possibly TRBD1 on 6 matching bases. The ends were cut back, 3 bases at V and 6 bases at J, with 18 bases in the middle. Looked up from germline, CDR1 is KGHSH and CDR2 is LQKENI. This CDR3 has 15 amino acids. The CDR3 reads CASSPVPGASSEQYF. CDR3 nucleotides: TGTGCCAGCTCACCTGTACCAGGGGCGAGCTCCGAGCAGTACTTC.

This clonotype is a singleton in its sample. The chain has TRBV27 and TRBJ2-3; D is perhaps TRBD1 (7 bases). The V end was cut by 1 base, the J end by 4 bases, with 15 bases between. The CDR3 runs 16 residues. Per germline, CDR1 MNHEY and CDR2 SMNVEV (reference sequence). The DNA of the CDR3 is TGTGCCAGCAGTTTATACGGAGGGGGCCTCGCAGATACGCAGTATTTT. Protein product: CASSLYGGGLADTQYF.

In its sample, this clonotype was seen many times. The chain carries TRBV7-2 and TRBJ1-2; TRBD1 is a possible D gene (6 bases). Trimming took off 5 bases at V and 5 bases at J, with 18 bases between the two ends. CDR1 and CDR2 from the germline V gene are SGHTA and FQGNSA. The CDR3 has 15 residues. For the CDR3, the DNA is TGTGCCAGCAGCCCCCAGGCGGGACAATGGTATGGCTACACCTTC. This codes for CASSPQAGQWYGYTF.

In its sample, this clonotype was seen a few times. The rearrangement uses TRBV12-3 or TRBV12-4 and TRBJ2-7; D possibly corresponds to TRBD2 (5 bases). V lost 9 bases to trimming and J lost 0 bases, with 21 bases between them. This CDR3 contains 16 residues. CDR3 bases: TGTGCCAGGATCTGGCGGCGAGGGTCGGGCTCCTACGAGCAGTACTTC. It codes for CARIWRRGSGSYEQYF.

The CDR3 nucleotides read TGTGCCAGCAGGGCAGGACGCCCGAACACTGAAGCTTTCTTT. This codes for CASRAGRPNTEAFF. This rearrangement joins TRBV28 to TRBJ1-1; no firm D call. The CDR3 totals 14 residues. Germline V gene data show CDR1 as MDHEN and CDR2 as SYDVKM. Trimming stripped 6 bases from V and 1 base from J, with 12 bases between.